The 8 T cell receptor beta chains below come from one sample, sequenced in a study of shared clonotypes between healthy human individuals. Here immunoSEQ multiplex PCR was the method, and the copy in TCRdb shows in-frame clones only, minus some. The profile shows 2 million to 2.5 million clones, 85% to 95% of them singletons. The sample consisted of naive CD4+ T cells from PBMCs. Subset in this sample: CD45RA+ positively selected. Receptors were obtained from a man between 18 and 29 years old in good health. Some clones in this sample may be carry-over from other donors' samples.

The V and J genes are TRBV11-2 and TRBJ1-1; unclear D gene. The CDR3 is 13 residues long. Germline V lookup: CDR1 SGHAT, CDR2 FQNNGV. The V end lost 0 bases, the J end lost 8 bases, and 10 bases lay between the germline ends. The CDR3 region is CASSLDPWREAFF. CDR3 coding DNA: TGTGCCAGCAGCTTAGATCCGTGGCGAGAAGCTTTCTTT.

The chain joins TRBV5-4 to TRBJ2-5; 11 bases map to TRBD1. The CDR3 loop spans 16 amino acids. Trimming cost V 3 bases and J 2 bases; bases outside gene matches: 6. CDR1 is SGHNT, CDR2 YYREEE, per germline (reference sequence). The CDR3 is CASSSRTGGAQETQYF. The DNA for the CDR3 is TGTGCCAGCAGCTCTAGGACAGGGGGCGCGCAAGAGACCCAGTACTTC. Full variable domain (rest looked up from reference TRBV5-4 and TRBJ2-5): ETGVTQSPTHLIKTRGQQVTLRCSSQSGHNTVSWYQQALGQGPQFIFQYYREEENGRGNFPPRFSGLQFPNYSSELNVNALELDDSALYLCASSSRTGGAQETQYFGPGTRLLVL.

A remark on this clone: The sample holds other DNA sequences that translate to the same CDR3. V gene TRBV5-8 combines with J gene TRBJ2-2, with 7 bases fitting TRBD1. The CDR3 length is 16 residues. In germline, CDR1 is SGHTS, CDR2 YDEGEE. The J segment lost 0 bases and the V segment lost 0 bases, leaving 2 bases of the junction unmatched. CDR3 loop: CASSLVQGANTGELFF. CDR3 nucleotides: TGTGCCAGCAGCTTGGTTCAGGGGGCGAACACCGGGGAGCTGTTTTTT.

The CDR3 spells CASSEGIGEGYQPQHF. CDR3 coding DNA: TGTGCCAGCAGCGAGGGGATAGGGGAGGGGTATCAGCCCCAGCATTTT. The V and J genes are TRBV9 and TRBJ1-5; possibly TRBD1 for D (5 bases). Trimming left V 3 bases short and J 5 bases short, with 18 bases between. Germline-derived CDR1 and CDR2 are SGDLS and YYNGEE. This CDR3 has 16 amino acids.

The chain uses TRBV6-6 and TRBJ1-2; possible D gene TRBD1, 5 bases. Germline V gene data show CDR1 as MNHNY and CDR2 as SVGAGI (reference sequence). The V end was cut by 2 bases, the J end by 1 base, with 8 bases between. This CDR3 contains 14 residues. The DNA for the CDR3 is TGTGCCAGCAGTTACGTGGGGGTTAACTATGGCTACACCTTC. Encoded protein: CASSYVGVNYGYTF.

The chain links TRBV7-9 to TRBJ2-1; unclear D gene. Per germline, CDR1 SEHNR and CDR2 FQNEAQ (reference sequence). The CDR3 is 14 residues long. V was shortened by 3 bases and J by 2 bases, with 8 bases between the two germline ends. CDR3 protein: CASSLGKAYNEQFF. The CDR3 DNA reads TGTGCCAGCAGCTTGGGCAAGGCCTACAATGAGCAGTTCTTC.

This clone came up once. The CDR3 protein is CASSSRAGDRFVETQYF. The CDR3 DNA is TGCGCCAGCAGCTCAAGGGCGGGTGACAGGTTCGTTGAGACCCAGTACTTC. The rearrangement links TRBV5-1 to TRBJ2-5, with a tentative D call TRBD1 (6 bases). The CDR3 sequence is 17 residues long. Trimming shortened V by 3 bases and J by 5 bases, and 23 bases separated the two germline ends. Germline assignment: CDR1 SGHRS and CDR2 YFSETQ.

This chain uses TRBV29-1 with TRBJ1-2; 11 nucleotides align to TRBD1. The V and J ends lost 6 bases and 2 bases, in that order; junction bases with no gene match: 5. Germline V CDR1 and CDR2: SQVTM, ANQGSEA. The CDR3 consists of 14 residues. In nucleotides, the CDR3 is TGCAGCGTGGTGTGGACAGGGGGCAACTATGGCTACACCTTC. This sequence encodes CSVVWTGGNYGYTF.